The 13 T cell receptor beta chains in this list originate from one sample, sequenced in a study of shared T cell receptors in the human thymus. Sequencing was performed with immunoSEQ multiplex PCR; in TCRdb, only in-frame clones are kept and a portion is missing. The sample contains about 660,000 clones, approximately 90% of which appear only once. These data were also reused for a study on human thymus T cells.

The sample consisted of thymocytes. The source of these receptors is a boy under three years old with a congenital heart defect.

The chain recombines TRBV2 with TRBJ1-1; 9 bases align to TRBD1. The V segment lost 7 bases and the J segment 1 base; nucleotides outside the gene matches: 4. The germline V gene encodes CDR1 SNHLY and CDR2 FYNNEI. This CDR3 spans 14 amino acids. This CDR3 reads CASKGTGPNTEAFF. The CDR3, as DNA: TGTGCCAGCAAAGGGACAGGGCCGAACACTGAAGCTTTCTTT.

Of note for this clone: Its ends do not fully match the called genes, so a read error is possible. The chain employs TRBV29-1 and TRBJ2-3; 9 bases fit TRBD2. The CDR3 runs to 18 residues. Per germline, CDR1 SQVTM and CDR2 ANQGSEA. CDR3 amino acids: CSVVAQGRAGGITHTQYF. The CDR3, as DNA: TGCAGCGTGGTAGCGCAGGGCCGAGCGGGAGGTATCACACATACGCAGTATTTT.

This clone was detected only once. This CDR3 reads CASSSRGPANEQFF. The CDR3 coding sequence is TGTGCCAGCAGCTCGAGGGGGCCGGCCAATGAGCAGTTCTTC. V gene TRBV11-2 combines with J gene TRBJ2-1; 7 nucleotides match TRBD1. Germline assignment: CDR1 SGHAT and CDR2 FQNNGV. The CDR3 spans 14 residues. Trimming at V came to 4 bases and at J to 6 bases, leaving 6 bases not matched to a gene.

The V and J genes are TRBV7-9 and TRBJ1-3, with D possibly matching TRBD1 (6 bases). Germline assignment: CDR1 SEHNR and CDR2 FQNEAQ (reference sequence). The CDR3 extends over 15 amino acids. With 7 bases removed from V and 4 bases from J, the gap between germline ends came to 17 bases. This CDR3 is CASTIRGGEGNTIYF. CDR3 sequence (DNA): TGTGCCAGCACCATCCGGGGGGGCGAAGGAAACACCATATATTTT.

This chain's CDR3 is CASSQTTGINQPQHF. CDR3 DNA: TGCGCCAGCAGCCAAACGACAGGCATTAATCAGCCCCAGCATTTT. The chain carries TRBV4-3 and TRBJ1-5, with a tentative D call TRBD1 (6 bases). The germline V gene has CDR1 LGHNA and CDR2 YSLEER. The CDR3 runs 15 residues. V was trimmed by 2 bases and J by 4 bases, leaving 12 bases between them.

This chain links TRBV9 with TRBJ2-6; D is ambiguous. The CDR3 has 16 amino acids. The V end was cut by 0 bases, the J end by 6 bases, with 13 bases between. CDR1 and CDR2 from the germline V gene are SGDLS and YYNGEE. The CDR3, as DNA: TGTGCCAGCAGCGTAGTTTCAGGTCTCCAGGCCAACGTCCTGACTTTC. Its protein product is CASSVVSGLQANVLTF.

The V and J genes are TRBV30 and TRBJ2-5; possibly TRBD1 for D (6 bases). The CDR3 consists of 14 residues. V was trimmed by 2 bases and J by 7 bases, leaving 17 bases between them. Germline V CDR1 and CDR2: GTSNPN, SVGIG (reference sequence). The CDR3 nucleotides read TGTGCCTGGAGTACAACCTTTGGGGGCGGGACCCAGTACTTC. Residues: CAWSTTFGGGTQYF.

The gene calls are TRBV6-5 and TRBJ2-7, with TRBD2 matching over 7 bases. Germline loops: CDR1 MNHEY, CDR2 SVGAGI. There are 14 residues in the CDR3. V shed 4 bases and J 2 bases; nucleotides not matched to a gene: 5. The CDR3 nucleotides read TGTGCCAGCAGTTCTCTAGCGGCGGCCTACGAGCAGTACTTC. This translates into CASSSLAAAYEQYF.

The chain is built from TRBV19 and TRBJ1-1; D is ambiguous. The length of the CDR3 is 12 residues. The germline V and J ends were trimmed by 6 bases and 11 bases, with 16 bases remaining between them. Germline CDR1 and CDR2: LNHDA and SQIVND (reference sequence). DNA for the CDR3: TGTGCCAGTAGGGCCAGGAACGGTGATGCTTTCTTT. Its translation is CASRARNGDAFF.

The chain couples TRBV25-1 to TRBJ1-2; D gene ambiguous. The CDR3 runs 15 residues. Trimming removed 1 base at V and 2 bases at J, with 11 bases between. Germline V gene data show CDR1 as MGHDK and CDR2 as SYGVNS. In DNA, the CDR3 is TGTGCCAGCAGTGAATCCCCAAATCCCAACTATGGCTACACCTTC. Its translation: CASSESPNPNYGYTF.

This rearrangement joins TRBV5-6 to TRBJ2-7; tentative D call: TRBD2 (5 bases). V was trimmed by 4 bases and J by 1 base, leaving 18 bases between them. CDR3 length equals 16 residues. The germline gives CDR1 SGHDT, CDR2 YYEEEE. The CDR3 loop is CASSLPFGVESYEQYF. DNA of the CDR3: TGTGCCAGCAGCCTCCCGTTCGGGGTAGAATCCTACGAGCAGTACTTC. Full variable domain (missing parts from reference TRBV5-6 and TRBJ2-7): DAGVTQSPTHLIKTRGQQVTLRCSPKSGHDTVSWYQQALGQGPQFIFQYYEEEERQRGNFPDRFSGHQFPNYSSELNVNALLLGDSALYLCASSLPFGVESYEQYFGPGTRLTVT.

The genes are TRBV5-6 and TRBJ1-1; tentatively, D is TRBD1 (6 bases). Deletions cut 4 bases from V and 6 bases from J, with 16 bases between. This CDR3 contains 14 residues. Germline values: CDR1 SGHDT, CDR2 YYEEEE. The CDR3: CASSPKGEKAEAFF. For the CDR3, the DNA is TGTGCCAGCAGCCCAAAGGGGGAGAAGGCTGAAGCTTTCTTT.

The chain is built from TRBV6-4 and TRBJ2-2; 13 positions agree with TRBD2. With 5 bases clipped from V and 2 bases from J, the junction kept 8 bases outside the gene matches. This CDR3 region has 18 residues. The V gene's germline CDR1 is MRHNA and CDR2 SNTAGT. CDR3: CASSPGLAGETNTGELFF. The CDR3 DNA follows: TGTGCCAGCAGTCCTGGACTAGCGGGAGAGACAAACACCGGGGAGCTGTTTTTT.